The T cell receptor beta chain under discussion was sequenced for a study of blood T cell repertoires in COVID-19. Study at large: Samples taken during acute and convalescent COVID-19 were collected in the United States, Italy and Spain. From T cells, B-cell-depleted T cells, or PBMCs came the material, which was cDNA or gDNA.

This CDR3 is 14 amino acids long. Germline CDR1 and CDR2: LNHDA and SQIVND (reference sequence). The ends were cut back, 10 bases at V and 3 bases at J, with 17 bases in the middle. Source study methods: Amplification of reference gene primers provided the estimated nucleated cell counts. The repertoire was sequenced with immunoSEQ multiplex PCR; TCRdb's copy has only in-frame clones and lacks some. That table gives V, J and clone size, and the DNA gave D and trimming. The sample yields around 19,000 clones, roughly four fifths seen once. The J gene is TRBJ2-3, the V gene TRBV19; tentative D call: TRBD2 (5 bases). The TCR sequence derives from a man between 35 and 55 years old with active or convalescent COVID-19. The sample consisted of peripheral blood. The CDR3 region is CATSWRVGTDTQYF. The CDR3 DNA sequence: TGTGCCACCAGTTGGCGGGTGGGGACAGATACGCAGTATTTT.